Listed below are T cell receptor beta chains from one sample, sequenced in a study of human T cells and chemical hapten exposure. TCRdb fed the RACE reads into MiXCR, producing one record per CDR3 protein. In the table there are roughly 180,000 distinct CDR3 sequences, around 13% of which are singletons. The sequences come from whole blood, collected in connection with sensitization to the hapten diphenylcyclopropenone (DPC). The receptors derive from a woman aged 30 to 39 with alopecia areata. Some clones in this sample may be carry-over from other donors' samples. Both conserved end residues are part of each CDR3. The D gene is left open where the match is weak. Some rows mark clone size as missing; the rest say once, few, many or name a class of expanded clone.

>TRBJ1-2|TRBV3-1|-|few
CASSQIGLGYTF
TGTGCCAGCAGCCAAATAGGGTTGGGCTACACCTTC
>TRBJ1-1|TRBV5-1|-|-
CASSFGGVDTEAFF
TGCGCCAGCAGCTTCGGGGGTGTCGACACTGAAGCTTTCTTT
>TRBJ1-5|TRBV4-2|-|-
CASSQDGGPQHF
TGTGCCAGCAGCCAAGACGGCGGGCCCCAGCATTTT
>TRBJ2-1|TRBV10-3|TRBD2|few
CAISGRTGGVENEQFF
TGTGCCATCAGTGGGCGGACTGGGGGGGTAGAGAATGAGCAGTTCTTC
>TRBJ2-7|TRBV3-1|-|once
CASSQVTAGSSYEQYF
TGTGCCAGCAGCCAAGTTACCGCGGGGAGCTCCTACGAGCAGTACTTC
>TRBJ2-7|TRBV3-1|TRBD2|many
CASSQTQRRERYEQYF
TGTGCCAGCAGCCAGACCCAGAGGCGGGAGAGGTACGAGCAGTACTTC
>TRBJ2-1|TRBV20-1|-|many
CSASSQHPYNEQFF
TGCAGTGCTAGCTCTCAACACCCCTACAATGAGCAGTTCTTC
>TRBJ1-1|TRBV12-3/TRBV12-4|-|-
CASSRTEAFF
TGTGCCAGCAGTCGCACTGAAGCTTTCTTT
>TRBJ1-5|TRBV3-1|-|few
CASSQGQLSQPQHF
TGTGCCAGCAGCCAAGGACAGCTTAGCCAGCCCCAGCATTTT
>TRBJ2-5|TRBV2|-|-
CASSQPPQGETQYF
TGTGCCAGCAGTCAACCCCCCCAAGGGGAGACCCAGTACTTC
>TRBJ2-1|TRBV7-2|-|-
CASSFGGPGSYNEQFF
TGTGCCAGCAGCTTCGGAGGGCCCGGTTCCTACAATGAGCAGTTCTTC
>TRBJ2-4|TRBV20-1|TRBD2|few
CSAYPSGRAEGLYF
TGCAGTGCTTACCCTAGCGGGAGAGCCGAGGGCTTGTACTTC
>TRBJ2-1|TRBV7-2|-|-
CASSFVRGGSHNEQFF
TGTGCCAGCAGCTTTGTCCGCGGGGGCTCTCACAATGAGCAGTTCTTC
>TRBJ2-3|TRBV20-1|TRBD2|-
CSANRLAGAVGTDTQYF
TGCAGTGCTAATAGACTAGCGGGAGCGGTTGGCACAGATACGCAGTATTTT
>TRBJ2-3|TRBV20-1|-|-
CSARDFGRGQPDTQYF
TGCAGTGCTAGAGATTTCGGGCGGGGGCAACCAGATACGCAGTATTTT
>TRBJ1-1|TRBV7-2|-|few
CASSSMPNTEAFF
TGTGCCAGCAGCTCAATGCCCAACACTGAAGCTTTCTTT
>TRBJ1-5|TRBV27|TRBD1|many
CASSFGTENQPQHF
TGTGCCAGCAGTTTTGGGACAGAGAATCAGCCCCAGCATTTT
>TRBJ2-7|TRBV29-1|-|-
CSGILPSYEQYF
TGCAGCGGCATACTACCCTCCTACGAGCAGTACTTC
>TRBJ2-2|TRBV6-6|TRBD1|many
CASSNRDRGAGELFF
TGTGCCAGCAGTAACCGGGACAGGGGTGCCGGGGAGCTGTTTTTT
>TRBJ1-5|TRBV12-5|-|many
CASGFSGPGQPQHF
TGTGCTAGTGGTTTTTCAGGGCCGGGTCAGCCCCAGCATTTT
>TRBJ1-1|TRBV6-2/TRBV6-3|-|few
CASSYGGSRGESFF
TGTGCCAGCAGTTACGGAGGGTCCCGGGGCGAATCTTTCTTT
>TRBJ1-2|TRBV12-3/TRBV12-4|TRBD1|many
CASRGTGSGGNYGYTF
TGTGCCAGCAGGGGGACAGGCTCTGGTGGCAACTATGGCTACACCTTC
>TRBJ2-3|TRBV7-9|TRBD2|many
CASSLVSLAGLADTQYF
TGTGCCAGCAGCTTAGTTTCTCTAGCGGGGTTGGCAGATACGCAGTATTTT
>TRBJ1-6|TRBV28|-|-
CASSSVQESYNSPLHF
TGTGCCAGCAGTTCTGTACAGGAGTCCTATAATTCACCCCTCCACTTT
>TRBJ2-7|TRBV6-5|-|many
CASSSRRGSPYEQYF
TGTGCCAGCAGTTCCCGACGGGGGTCACCCTACGAGCAGTACTTC
>TRBJ2-6|TRBV7-9|-|many
CASSLALAAASGANVLTF
TGTGCCAGCAGCTTAGCGCTGGCGGCGGCCTCTGGGGCCAACGTCCTGACTTTC
>TRBJ1-6|TRBV7-8|TRBD1|-
CASSLRNTSGQKFNSPLHF
TGTGCCAGCAGCCTTCGTAATACCTCGGGACAGAAATTCAATTCACCCCTCCACTTT
>TRBJ1-2|TRBV28|-|-
CASSLFPWDTNYYGYTF
TGTGCCAGCAGTTTATTCCCCTGGGACACGAATTACTATGGCTACACCTTC
>TRBJ2-7|TRBV6-5|TRBD2|-
CASSYVAGGSEQYF
TGTGCCAGCAGTTACGTAGCGGGAGGTTCCGAGCAGTACTTC
>TRBJ2-1|TRBV3-1|-|few
CASSQDLASVNEQFF
TGTGCCAGCAGCCAAGATTTGGCTAGCGTTAATGAGCAGTTCTTC
>TRBJ2-1|TRBV7-9|-|-
CASDKSDRSFNEQFF
TGTGCCAGCGATAAATCGGATCGGAGTTTCAATGAGCAGTTCTTC
>TRBJ2-2|TRBV7-2|-|few
CASSHTHTGELFF
TGTGCCAGCAGCCACACCCACACCGGGGAGCTGTTTTTT
>TRBJ2-5|TRBV7-7|-|-
CASSTDWAETQYF
TGTGCTAGCAGCACGGACTGGGCGGAGACCCAGTACTTC
>TRBJ1-2|TRBV6-2/TRBV6-3|-|many
CASSRRGAQGYTF
TGTGCCAGCAGTCGTCGGGGGGCGCAGGGCTACACCTTC
>TRBJ2-5|TRBV12-3/TRBV12-4|-|many
CASSTPGHRTQYF
TGTGCCAGCAGTACCCCGGGACATCGGACCCAGTACTTC
>TRBJ2-6|TRBV23-1|-|few
CATSWGGRGANVLTF
TGCGCCACCTCTTGGGGGGGGCGAGGGGCCAACGTCCTGACTTTC
>TRBJ1-1|TRBV14|-|few
CASSQISRRGTEAFF
TGTGCCAGCAGCCAAATTTCGCGTCGAGGCACTGAAGCTTTCTTT
>TRBJ1-5|TRBV6-4|-|few
CASSLNRPYSNQPQHF
TGTGCCAGCAGTTTAAACCGCCCGTATAGCAATCAGCCCCAGCATTTT
>TRBJ2-5|TRBV20-1|-|-
CSAAGYQETQYF
TGCAGTGCAGCCGGATACCAAGAGACCCAGTACTTC
>TRBJ2-3|TRBV5-4|TRBD2|many
CASSPSPPGGGPDTQYF
TGTGCCAGCAGCCCTAGCCCCCCCGGGGGGGGGCCAGATACGCAGTATTTT
>TRBJ1-1|TRBV29-1|-|many
CSVDRGPQGGDTEAFF
TGCAGCGTTGATAGGGGACCACAGGGAGGGGACACTGAAGCTTTCTTT
>TRBJ2-7|TRBV11-1|-|once
CASSPRWSSYEQYF
TGTGCCAGCAGCCCACGGTGGTCCAGCTACGAGCAGTACTTC
>TRBJ2-2|TRBV2|TRBD1|-
CASRDRRNTGELFF
TGTGCCAGCAGGGACAGGAGGAACACCGGGGAGCTGTTTTTT
>TRBJ1-5|TRBV12-3/TRBV12-4|TRBD1|few
CASSRWTGGGNQPQHF
TGTGCCAGCAGTCGATGGACAGGCGGAGGGAATCAGCCCCAGCATTTT
>TRBJ2-1|TRBV3-1|TRBD2|-
CASSQGSGGAYNEQFF
TGTGCCAGCAGCCAAGGAAGCGGGGGGGCCTACAATGAGCAGTTCTTC
>TRBJ2-7|TRBV4-3|TRBD2|few
CASSHQRTGTRGAYEQYF
TGCGCCAGCAGCCATCAACGGACCGGGACTAGAGGGGCCTACGAGCAGTACTTC